These T cell receptor beta chains were read from a single sample in a study of control samples from healthy donors and cancer patients. The protocol was immunoSEQ multiplex PCR, while the TCRdb copy is restricted to in-frame clones and leaves out a portion. The sample lists over 80,000 clones; about nine tenths were seen once. Source material: blood. The receptor source for this set is a man aged 25-45 years in good health. Each CDR3 is given with its conserved first and last residue. Each record gives: clone size, D gene, V gene, J gene, CDR3 DNA, CDR3 protein. D genes are given only for firm matches. Rows give clone size only sometimes, using once, few, many, or a class for an expanded clone.

clone_size: NA
d_call: NA
v_call: TRBV7-9
j_call: TRBJ1-1
cdr3_nt: TGTGCCAGCACAACTTCCGGGACATTTCAAGCTTTCTTT
cdr3_aa: CASTTSGTFQAFF

clone_size: once
d_call: TRBD1
v_call: TRBV7-9
j_call: TRBJ1-6
cdr3_nt: TGTGCCAGCAGCCCAGGGGGCGTTAATTCACCCCTCCACTTT
cdr3_aa: CASSPGGVNSPLHF

clone_size: NA
d_call: NA
v_call: TRBV12-3/TRBV12-4
j_call: TRBJ1-5
cdr3_nt: TGTGCCAGCTCTCGGTTAGGTCAGCCCCAGCATTTT
cdr3_aa: CASSRLGQPQHF

clone_size: few
d_call: NA
v_call: TRBV24-1
j_call: TRBJ1-2
cdr3_nt: TGTGCCACCAGTGACCCAGGCTTCTATGGCTACACCTTC
cdr3_aa: CATSDPGFYGYTF

clone_size: NA
d_call: TRBD1
v_call: TRBV25-1
j_call: TRBJ2-7
cdr3_nt: TGTGCCAGCAGAGCTTCGCCGGGGACAGCTGTCATGGGCGAGCAGTACTTC
cdr3_aa: CASRASPGTAVMGEQYF

clone_size: NA
d_call: NA
v_call: TRBV21-1
j_call: TRBJ1-5
cdr3_nt: TGTGCCAGCAGCATTGATAGCAATCAGCCCCAGCATTTT
cdr3_aa: CASSIDSNQPQHF

clone_size: NA
d_call: TRBD2
v_call: TRBV10-1
j_call: TRBJ2-2
cdr3_nt: TGCGCCAGCTCGAGGGACTACCGACCGGACACCGGGGAGCTGTTTTTT
cdr3_aa: CASSRDYRPDTGELFF

clone_size: NA
d_call: TRBD2
v_call: TRBV5-1
j_call: TRBJ2-5
cdr3_nt: TGCGCCAGCAGCTTGGCCCCGGGGGGGCGGGAGACCCAGTACTTC
cdr3_aa: CASSLAPGGRETQYF

clone_size: once
d_call: NA
v_call: TRBV28
j_call: TRBJ1-1
cdr3_nt: TGTGCCAGCAGTTTCCGGCTGAACACTGAAGCTTTCTTT
cdr3_aa: CASSFRLNTEAFF

clone_size: NA
d_call: TRBD1
v_call: TRBV6-2/TRBV6-3
j_call: TRBJ1-2
cdr3_nt: TGTGCCAGCAGTTACTCACGACAGGGGTCGTTTCATGGCTACACCTTC
cdr3_aa: CASSYSRQGSFHGYTF

clone_size: NA
d_call: NA
v_call: TRBV18
j_call: TRBJ1-2
cdr3_nt: TGTGCCAGCACCCCGCAAGACGAGGGGAGCTATGGCTACACCTTC
cdr3_aa: CASTPQDEGSYGYTF

clone_size: once
d_call: NA
v_call: TRBV3-1/TRBV3-2
j_call: TRBJ2-6
cdr3_nt: TGTGCCAGCAGCCAATGCAGAGGAAGCCGGGTTTTCTCTGGGGCCAACGTCCTGACTTTC
cdr3_aa: CASSQCRGSRVFSGANVLTF

clone_size: NA
d_call: NA
v_call: TRBV9
j_call: TRBJ2-1
cdr3_nt: TGTGCCAGCAGCACACCAGGGGGGGGCTCCTACAATGAGCAGTTCTTC
cdr3_aa: CASSTPGGGSYNEQFF

clone_size: NA
d_call: TRBD2
v_call: TRBV4-1
j_call: TRBJ2-3
cdr3_nt: TGCGCCAGCAGCCAACCGGGACTAGCGGGGGGCCCAACAAAGGATACGCAGTATTTT
cdr3_aa: CASSQPGLAGGPTKDTQYF

clone_size: once
d_call: TRBD1
v_call: TRBV3-1/TRBV3-2
j_call: TRBJ1-2
cdr3_nt: TGTGCCAGCAGCCAAGGTGACAGGGGGAACTATGGCTACACCTTC
cdr3_aa: CASSQGDRGNYGYTF

clone_size: NA
d_call: NA
v_call: TRBV12-1
j_call: TRBJ2-3
cdr3_nt: TGTGCCAGCAGCAAAAACGGGGCCGATACGCAGTATTTT
cdr3_aa: CASSKNGADTQYF

clone_size: NA
d_call: NA
v_call: TRBV6-5
j_call: TRBJ1-5
cdr3_nt: TGTGCCAGCAGCGGGTCTTATAGCAATCAGCCCCAGCATTTT
cdr3_aa: CASSGSYSNQPQHF

clone_size: NA
d_call: TRBD1
v_call: TRBV4-1
j_call: TRBJ1-4
cdr3_nt: TGCGCCAGCAGCCACCTCGGACAGGGGGCTCGAGGTGAAAAACTGTTTTTT
cdr3_aa: CASSHLGQGARGEKLFF

clone_size: NA
d_call: NA
v_call: TRBV6-5
j_call: TRBJ1-5
cdr3_nt: TGTGCCAGCAGTTACCTTAATCAGCCCCAGCATTTT
cdr3_aa: CASSYLNQPQHF

clone_size: NA
d_call: NA
v_call: TRBV5-4
j_call: TRBJ1-1
cdr3_nt: TGTGCCAGCAGCTTGGCGGGGTTCATGAACACTGAAGCTTTCTTT
cdr3_aa: CASSLAGFMNTEAFF

clone_size: NA
d_call: NA
v_call: TRBV2
j_call: TRBJ1-4
cdr3_nt: TGTGCCAGCAGTGACACGGTGTTAGCTGAAAAACTGTTTTTT
cdr3_aa: CASSDTVLAEKLFF

clone_size: NA
d_call: TRBD2
v_call: TRBV5-4
j_call: TRBJ2-5
cdr3_nt: TGTGCCAGCCAAAAGGGTACGAGCGGGGGGGAGACCCAGTACTTC
cdr3_aa: CASQKGTSGGETQYF

clone_size: NA
d_call: NA
v_call: TRBV4-1
j_call: TRBJ2-7
cdr3_nt: TGCGCCAGCAGCCAAGGGGTCAACGGGGGAATCTACGAGCAGTACTTC
cdr3_aa: CASSQGVNGGIYEQYF

clone_size: NA
d_call: NA
v_call: TRBV7-9
j_call: TRBJ1-1
cdr3_nt: TGTGCCAGCAGCACCTCCAGGAGTACTGAAGCTTTCTTT
cdr3_aa: CASSTSRSTEAFF

clone_size: NA
d_call: NA
v_call: TRBV29-1
j_call: TRBJ1-2
cdr3_nt: TGCAGCGTTGGGGAGGGGCGATATGGCTACACCTTC
cdr3_aa: CSVGEGRYGYTF

clone_size: NA
d_call: NA
v_call: TRBV25-1
j_call: TRBJ1-5
cdr3_nt: TGTGCCAGCAGCCTAGGGTCCGGTAATCAGCCCCAGCATTTT
cdr3_aa: CASSLGSGNQPQHF

clone_size: NA
d_call: NA
v_call: TRBV9
j_call: TRBJ2-3
cdr3_nt: TGTGCCAGCAGCTCGAGGGGTAGCGAAGGCACAGATACGCAGTATTTT
cdr3_aa: CASSSRGSEGTDTQYF

clone_size: NA
d_call: NA
v_call: TRBV6-9
j_call: TRBJ2-5
cdr3_nt: TGTGCCAGCAAGGTCAGCCAAGAGACCCAGTACTTC
cdr3_aa: CASKVSQETQYF

clone_size: NA
d_call: NA
v_call: TRBV29-1
j_call: TRBJ1-1
cdr3_nt: TGCAGCGTTGGGCGGGGTAAGACTGAAGCTTTCTTT
cdr3_aa: CSVGRGKTEAFF

clone_size: NA
d_call: NA
v_call: TRBV30
j_call: TRBJ1-6
cdr3_nt: TGTGCCTGGAGTGTACGATACGGTTCTAATTCACCCCTCCACTTT
cdr3_aa: CAWSVRYGSNSPLHF

clone_size: NA
d_call: NA
v_call: TRBV12-3/TRBV12-4
j_call: TRBJ2-7
cdr3_nt: TGTGCCAGCAGTAAGGAGCGCGTTGGCGAGCAGTACTTC
cdr3_aa: CASSKERVGEQYF

clone_size: NA
d_call: NA
v_call: TRBV6-5
j_call: TRBJ2-6
cdr3_nt: TGTGCCAGCAGTTTCCTGCCTGGGGCCAACGTCCTGACTTTC
cdr3_aa: CASSFLPGANVLTF

clone_size: NA
d_call: NA
v_call: TRBV6-6
j_call: TRBJ1-1
cdr3_nt: TGTGCCAGCAGATCCACGGGGGTGTACACTGAAGCTTTCTTT
cdr3_aa: CASRSTGVYTEAFF

clone_size: few
d_call: NA
v_call: TRBV19
j_call: TRBJ1-5
cdr3_nt: TGTGCCAGTAGTCCCGGGAGGGGTGGAGATCAGCCCCAGCATTTT
cdr3_aa: CASSPGRGGDQPQHF

clone_size: NA
d_call: NA
v_call: TRBV28
j_call: TRBJ1-5
cdr3_nt: TGTGCCTCCTTGTGGGCAGAGAGCAATCAGCCCCAGCATTTT
cdr3_aa: CASLWAESNQPQHF

clone_size: NA
d_call: NA
v_call: TRBV21-1
j_call: TRBJ1-6
cdr3_nt: TGTGCCAGCAGCAAAGCGCGGACCGGAGGGAATTCACCCCTCCACTTT
cdr3_aa: CASSKARTGGNSPLHF

clone_size: NA
d_call: TRBD1
v_call: TRBV15
j_call: TRBJ2-5
cdr3_nt: TGTGCCACCAGCATCCAGGGGGATTGGGAGGAGACCCAGTACTTC
cdr3_aa: CATSIQGDWEETQYF

clone_size: few
d_call: TRBD1
v_call: TRBV25-1
j_call: TRBJ1-3
cdr3_nt: TGTGCCAGCAAGGGACAGGGAGCTGGAAACACCATATATTTT
cdr3_aa: CASKGQGAGNTIYF

clone_size: NA
d_call: NA
v_call: TRBV5-5
j_call: TRBJ1-6
cdr3_nt: TGTGCCAGCAGCTTGTCCCTTAGCTCCTATAATTCACCCCTCCACTTT
cdr3_aa: CASSLSLSSYNSPLHF

clone_size: once
d_call: NA
v_call: TRBV2
j_call: TRBJ1-1
cdr3_nt: TGTGCCAGCACCCCTTGGCGGATGAACACTGAAGCTTTCTTT
cdr3_aa: CASTPWRMNTEAFF

clone_size: once
d_call: NA
v_call: TRBV5-4
j_call: TRBJ2-5
cdr3_nt: TGTGCCAGCAGCTTGGGGGGGGGCCATGAGACCCAGTACTTC
cdr3_aa: CASSLGGGHETQYF

clone_size: NA
d_call: NA
v_call: TRBV18
j_call: TRBJ2-7
cdr3_nt: TGTGCCAGCTCACCACCAGGGGACTACGAGCAGTACTTC
cdr3_aa: CASSPPGDYEQYF

clone_size: NA
d_call: NA
v_call: TRBV4-3
j_call: TRBJ1-2
cdr3_nt: TGCGCCAGCAGCCCTTTACCCCCAGGGCATGGCTACACCTTC
cdr3_aa: CASSPLPPGHGYTF

clone_size: NA
d_call: NA
v_call: TRBV5-1
j_call: TRBJ2-1
cdr3_nt: TGCGCCAGCAGTCCGAACCGCACCTCCTACAATGAGCAGTTCTTC
cdr3_aa: CASSPNRTSYNEQFF

clone_size: NA
d_call: NA
v_call: TRBV5-6
j_call: TRBJ2-1
cdr3_nt: TGTGCCAGCAGCTTGGAGTGGCGGGTCTACAATGAGCAGTTCTTC
cdr3_aa: CASSLEWRVYNEQFF

clone_size: NA
d_call: NA
v_call: TRBV5-1
j_call: TRBJ1-6
cdr3_nt: TGCGCCAGCAGCTTGGCCGGGGCCCGGGATTCACCCCTCCACTTT
cdr3_aa: CASSLAGARDSPLHF

clone_size: NA
d_call: NA
v_call: TRBV24-1
j_call: TRBJ2-5
cdr3_nt: TGTGCCACCAGTGACAGAGAAGAGACCCAGTACTTC
cdr3_aa: CATSDREETQYF

clone_size: NA
d_call: NA
v_call: TRBV10-3
j_call: TRBJ1-1
cdr3_nt: TGTGCCATCAGGTTTGGACACCAGAACACTGAAGCTTTCTTT
cdr3_aa: CAIRFGHQNTEAFF

clone_size: NA
d_call: TRBD1
v_call: TRBV9
j_call: TRBJ1-1
cdr3_nt: TGTGCCAGCAGCGTAGTTGGAGGACAGGGGGAGGGAAACACTGAAGCTTTCTTT
cdr3_aa: CASSVVGGQGEGNTEAFF

clone_size: NA
d_call: NA
v_call: TRBV5-1
j_call: TRBJ2-2
cdr3_nt: TGCGCCAGCAGCCTGACGGGGACCGGGGAGCTGTTTTTT
cdr3_aa: CASSLTGTGELFF

clone_size: once
d_call: TRBD1
v_call: TRBV19
j_call: TRBJ1-5
cdr3_nt: TGTGCCAGTAGTAGGGGACAGGGGGGAAGCAATCAGCCCCAGCATTTT
cdr3_aa: CASSRGQGGSNQPQHF

clone_size: NA
d_call: NA
v_call: TRBV12-5
j_call: TRBJ2-1
cdr3_nt: TGTGCTAGTGGAACACGACTAGATCTTGGATACAATGAGCAGTTCTTC
cdr3_aa: CASGTRLDLGYNEQFF